This T cell receptor beta chain was sequenced for a study of blood T cell repertoires in COVID-19. Study overall: COVID-19 samples from acute and convalescent phases originated in the United States, Italy and Spain. PBMCs, B-cell-depleted T cells, or T cells provided the cDNA or gDNA that made up the material.

Per the original data handling: For nucleated cells, counts were estimated from reference gene primer amplification. The data were produced by immunoSEQ multiplex PCR, yet TCRdb's version contains in-frame clones alone and is incomplete. The DNA gave D and trimming, while V, J and clone size come from that table. The sample has around 25,000 clones, around four fifths seen once. The receptor comes from a man between 65 and 79 years old with acute or convalescent COVID-19. Sequencing used peripheral blood.

The chain's CDR3 is CASSLEVGREQYF. CDR3 nucleotide sequence: TGCGCCAGCAGCTTGGAAGTGGGGAGAGAGCAGTACTTC. This chain joins TRBV5-1 and TRBJ2-7; D is possibly TRBD2 (5 bases). Germline CDR1 SGHRS, CDR2 YFSETQ. The CDR3 is 13 amino acids. The V end lost 0 bases, the J end lost 7 bases, and 11 bases lay between the germline ends.